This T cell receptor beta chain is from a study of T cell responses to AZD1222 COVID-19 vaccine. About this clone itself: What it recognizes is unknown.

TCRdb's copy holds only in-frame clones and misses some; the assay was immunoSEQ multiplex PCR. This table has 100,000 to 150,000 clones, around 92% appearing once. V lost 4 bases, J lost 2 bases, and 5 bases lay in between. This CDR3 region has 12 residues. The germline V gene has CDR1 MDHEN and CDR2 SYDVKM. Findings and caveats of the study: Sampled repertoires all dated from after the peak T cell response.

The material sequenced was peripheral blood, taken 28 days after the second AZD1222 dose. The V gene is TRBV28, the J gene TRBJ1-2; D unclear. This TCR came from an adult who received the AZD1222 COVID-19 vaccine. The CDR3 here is CASSSGNYGYTF. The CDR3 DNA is TGTGCCAGCAGTTCCGGGAACTATGGCTACACCTTC.